This TCR beta chain appears in the sequencing data of a study of T-cell memory formation after mild COVID-19. The study's findings and limits: There was a balanced CD4/CD8 profile in clones contracting day 15 to 85, and later expanders leaned CD4+. Second-wave clones reaching peak frequency on day 37 lacked confirmed SARS-CoV-2 specificity. Memory sampled before infection contained some responding clones, suggesting cross-reactive memory joined.

This clonotype was detected a few times. The antigen remains unidentified. 5'RACE primed from the constant segment yielded TCR alpha and TCR beta cDNA libraries bearing sample barcodes and UMIs. TCRdb re-analysed the 5' RACE reads in MiXCR, keeping a single row per CDR3 protein. The profile shows 470,000 or so distinct CDR3 sequences, approximately 19% of them singletons. The CDR3 length is 15 residues. CDR1 and CDR2 from the germline V gene are MNHEY and SVGAGI. Trimming stripped 6 bases from V and 2 bases from J, with 14 bases between. The specimen was PBMCs or a T cell subset sorted from them (not recorded which). The receptor was isolated from a man younger than 35 who had mild COVID-19 (a few samples of this study predate the infection). Cell type and time point are not known. The chain uses TRBV6-5 and TRBJ2-1; D may be TRBD1 (6 bases). The CDR3 loop is CASSKVQGAYNEQFF. The CDR3 coding sequence is TGTGCCAGCAGCAAGGTACAGGGTGCCTACAATGAGCAGTTCTTC.